This entry lists 21 T cell receptor beta chains sequenced from one sample in a study of blood T cell repertoires in COVID-19. Clones were read by immunoSEQ multiplex PCR, and TCRdb kept only the in-frame ones, dropping some. The table has some 80,000 clones, 70% to 90% seen once. The specimen was peripheral blood. These receptor sequences come from a human donor in a cohort sampled during active COVID-19.

V is TRBV6-1 and J is TRBJ2-7; 9 nucleotides line up with TRBD1. The CDR3 is 15 residues long. The junction had 4 bases not matched to a gene; V was cut back by 2 bases and J by 2 bases. Germline V CDR1 and CDR2: MNHNS, SASEGT. The CDR3 region is CASSETGQGPYEQYF. For the CDR3, the DNA is TGTGCCAGCAGTGAAACGGGACAGGGCCCCTACGAGCAGTACTTC.

This clone was seen only a few times. The CDR3 loop is CASMTGVGYTF. CDR3 nucleotides: TGCGCCAGCATGACAGGGGTTGGCTACACCTTC. This chain joins TRBV23-1 and TRBJ1-2; 8 nucleotides align to TRBD1. Being an ORF, TRBV23-1 has a function that is uncertain. With V trimmed by 7 bases and J by 7 bases, 2 bases remained unmatched. The length of the CDR3 is 11 residues.

The J gene is TRBJ2-7, the V gene TRBV5-6, with a tentative D call TRBD1 (5 bases). Germline V CDR1 and CDR2: SGHDT, YYEEEE. CDR3 length equals 14 residues. V was pared by 2 bases and J by 7 bases, with 16 bases between. The chain's CDR3 is CASSFNRIPREQYF. The CDR3 DNA sequence: TGTGCCAGCAGCTTTAACAGGATACCACGGGAGCAGTACTTC.

This clone was seen only a few times. The chain uses TRBV27 and TRBJ2-7; D perhaps matches TRBD1 (6 bases). V lost 0 bases, J lost 3 bases, and 9 bases lay in between. The CDR3 contains 14 residues. In germline, CDR1 is MNHEY, CDR2 SMNVEV (reference sequence). The CDR3 DNA reads as TGTGCCAGCAGTTTATCAGGACAGAACTACGAGCAGTACTTC. Protein sequence: CASSLSGQNYEQYF.

The chain is built from TRBV6-5 and TRBJ1-1, with TRBD1 matching 9 bases. The CDR3 has 15 amino acids. CDR1 and CDR2 (germline): MNHEY, SVGAGI. V gave up 5 bases and J gave up 8 bases; unmatched junction bases: 12. CDR3 in DNA: TGTGCCAGCAGTCAGCAGGAGACAGGGGGAATGGAAGCTTTCTTT. As protein: CASSQQETGGMEAFF.

The CDR3, as DNA: TGTGCCAGCAGCGTAATGAGCGGCAATGAGCAGTTCTTC. It encodes CASSVMSGNEQFF. The rearrangement uses TRBV9 and TRBJ2-1, with D maybe TRBD2 (5 bases). CDR3 length: 13 residues. Germline values: CDR1 SGDLS, CDR2 YYNGEE. V was cut by 1 base and J by 6 bases, with 8 bases left in between.

This chain links TRBV3-1 (or the pseudogene TRBV3-2) with TRBJ2-1; TRBD2 matches 8 bases. Germline V gives CDR1 LGHDT, CDR2 YNNKEL (reference sequence). The CDR3 consists of 16 residues. Trimming cost V 0 bases and J 6 bases; bases outside gene matches: 7. As DNA, the CDR3 is TGTGCCAGCAGCCAAGATGCGCCTAGCGGGTTCAATGAGCAGTTCTTC. Translation gives CASSQDAPSGFNEQFF.

The chain combines TRBV2 with TRBJ2-5, with 11 bases fitting TRBD2. The V gene's germline CDR1 is SNHLY and CDR2 FYNNEI. The CDR3 is 15 residues long. V trimming: 1 base; J trimming: 7 bases; junction bases outside the gene matches: 5. The CDR3 sequence is CASSEGGLADPTQYF. CDR3 nucleotide sequence: TGTGCCAGCAGTGAAGGGGGACTAGCGGACCCGACCCAGTACTTC.

J is TRBJ1-6 and V is TRBV10-3; TRBD1 agrees at 7 bases. CDR1 is ENHRY and CDR2 is SYGVKD in the germline V gene. The ends lost 9 bases at V and 7 bases at J; junction bases unmatched: 6. The CDR3 loop spans 13 amino acids. CDR3 in DNA: TGTGCCATACACGGGACAGAGAATTCACCCCTCCACTTT. Encoded protein: CAIHGTENSPLHF.

The rearrangement links TRBV27 to TRBJ2-1; D ambiguous. Trimming cost V 6 bases and J 6 bases, with 18 bases left between them. The germline gives CDR1 MNHEY, CDR2 SMNVEV (reference sequence). The CDR3 loop spans 15 amino acids. The CDR3 DNA reads as TGTGCCAGCAGCCCCACCCCGGTCACGAGCAATGAGCAGTTCTTC. This encodes CASSPTPVTSNEQFF.

The J gene is TRBJ2-5, the V gene TRBV19; D perhaps matches TRBD1 (5 bases). The CDR3 runs to 15 residues. Trimming cost V 3 bases and J 1 base, with 12 bases left between them. Germline loops: CDR1 LNHDA, CDR2 SQIVND (reference sequence). CDR3 bases: TGTGCCAGTAGTATGATAAGGGGTACCCAAGAGACCCAGTACTTC. It yields the protein CASSMIRGTQETQYF.

This clone was counted a single time. V gene TRBV3-1 (or the pseudogene TRBV3-2) combines with J gene TRBJ2-7; TRBD2 matches 10 bases. V dropped 2 bases and J dropped 4; count of bases not matched to a gene: 5. The CDR3 sequence is 15 residues long. The V gene's germline CDR1 is LGHDT and CDR2 YNNKEL (reference sequence). In DNA, the CDR3 is TGTGCCAGCAGCCAAAGGGCTAGCGGGAGTTACGAGCAGTACTTC. Its translation: CASSQRASGSYEQYF.

The chain links TRBV7-8 to TRBJ2-7; 7 positions agree with TRBD1. J was trimmed by 3 bases and V by 3 bases; bases with no gene match: 5. Germline CDR1 SGHVS, CDR2 FQNEAQ. The CDR3 extends over 14 amino acids. The CDR3 sequence: CASSLRGQGYEQYF. CDR3 DNA: TGTGCCAGCAGCTTGAGGGGGCAGGGCTACGAGCAGTACTTC.

This chain connects TRBV4-3 to TRBJ2-5, with D tentatively TRBD2 (5 bases). This CDR3 has 13 amino acids. Germline V CDR1 and CDR2: LGHNA, YSLEER. Trimming removed 4 bases at V and 3 bases at J, with 9 bases between. CDR3: CASSPSEEETQYF. In DNA, the CDR3 is TGCGCCAGCAGCCCCTCGGAGGAAGAGACCCAGTACTTC.

The gene calls are TRBV18 and TRBJ1-1; D is perhaps TRBD1 (6 bases). There are 14 residues in the CDR3. CDR1 and CDR2 from the germline V gene are KGHSH and LQKENI. V shed 2 bases and J shed 5 bases, with 12 bases lying between them. CDR3 sequence: CASSPSRGDTEAFF. CDR3 in DNA: TGTGCCAGCTCACCATCCAGGGGAGATACTGAAGCTTTCTTT. Complete variable domain (other parts from reference TRBV18 and TRBJ1-1): NAGVMQNPRHLVRRRGQEARLRCSPMKGHSHVYWYRQLPEEGLKFMVYLQKENIIDESGMPKERFSAEFPKEGPSILRIQQVVRGDSAAYFCASSPSRGDTEAFFGQGTRLTVV.

The V and J genes are TRBV5-1 and TRBJ1-1; TRBD1 agrees at 9 bases. Germline trimming cut 3 bases from V and 12 bases from J; bases unmatched to any gene: 6. Germline V gene lookup returns CDR1 SGHRS and CDR2 YFSETQ. The CDR3 runs 12 residues. CDR3 sequence reads: CASSSDRGRTFF. The CDR3 nucleotides are TGCGCCAGCAGCTCGGACAGGGGTAGGACTTTCTTT.

The chain employs TRBV24-1 and TRBJ2-3, with 10 bases aligning to TRBD2. Trimming at V came to 6 bases and at J to 9 bases, leaving 8 bases not matched to a gene. The CDR3 runs 14 residues. Germline V CDR1 and CDR2: KGHDR, SFDVKD. The CDR3 loop is CATSSSGGAGTQYF. The CDR3 DNA follows: TGTGCCACCAGTTCTAGCGGGGGCGCGGGGACGCAGTATTTT.

V and J are TRBV6-9 and TRBJ2-6; 13 bases align to TRBD2. Germline lookup yields CDR1 MNHGY and CDR2 SVAAGI. The V segment lost 4 bases and the J segment 0 bases; nucleotides outside the gene matches: 12. The CDR3 runs to 21 residues. Here the CDR3 DNA reads TGTGCCAGCAGTTTTGGACTAGCGGGAGCCGGCTTCTACTCTGGGGCCAACGTCCTGACTTTC. It codes for CASSFGLAGAGFYSGANVLTF.

This sequence joins TRBV7-6 and TRBJ1-6; perhaps TRBD1 as D (6 bases). Germline V gene data show CDR1 as SGHVS and CDR2 as FNYEAQ. This CDR3 spans 15 amino acids. The ends were cut back, 3 bases at V and 6 bases at J, with 12 bases in the middle. The CDR3 DNA reads as TGTGCCAGCAGCTTGGGGGGGCATCCTAATTCACCCCTCCACTTT. Its protein product is CASSLGGHPNSPLHF.

The V call is TRBV9, the J call TRBJ2-3, with 7 bases aligning to TRBD2. CDR3 length equals 15 residues. Germline V gene lookup returns CDR1 SGDLS and CDR2 YYNGEE. The V segment lost 1 base and the J segment 1 base; nucleotides outside the gene matches: 3. The CDR3 region is CASSVRSGGTDTQYF. CDR3 DNA: TGTGCCAGCAGCGTACGGAGCGGGGGCACAGATACGCAGTATTTT. Combining the CDR3 with reference TRBV9 and TRBJ2-3 gives the whole variable domain DSGVTQTPKHLITATGQRVTLRCSPRSGDLSVYWYQQSLDQGLQFLIQYYNGEERAKGNILERFSAQQFPDLHSELNLSSLELGDSALYFCASSVRSGGTDTQYFGPGTRLTVL.

The chain employs TRBV6-5 and TRBJ2-3; D perhaps matches TRBD1 (7 bases). The V and J ends lost 11 bases and 6 bases respectively, with 15 bases between them. Germline lookup yields CDR1 MNHEY and CDR2 SVGAGI. The length of the CDR3 is 12 residues. The CDR3 coding sequence is TGTGCCTCCCAGGGGGGCGGGGATACGCAGTATTTT. It codes for CASQGGGDTQYF.